These 30 T cell receptor beta chains were all obtained from the same sample, sequenced in a study of T cells after yellow fever vaccination. From the 5' RACE reads, TCRdb called clonotypes with MiXCR, one entry per CDR3 protein. The sample yields under 200,000 distinct CDR3 sequences, about 10% seen once. Sequenced material: CD8+ T cells sorted from PBMCs, taken 15 days after the yellow fever booster vaccination. These receptors originate from a man younger than 35 who received the YFV17D yellow fever vaccine.

V is TRBV4-1 and J is TRBJ2-2, with 8 bases identical to TRBD2. The germline CDR1 and CDR2 sequences are MGHRA and YSYEKL. The CDR3 covers 16 residues. The V segment lost 1 base and the J segment 5 bases; nucleotides outside the gene matches: 6. CDR3 amino acids: CASSQAPGGLTGELFF. In DNA, the CDR3 is TGCGCCAGCAGCCAAGCGCCGGGGGGGCTTACCGGGGAGCTGTTTTTT.

This clonotype was counted only a few times. This chain connects TRBV6-6 to TRBJ2-1; no clear D. This CDR3 has 10 amino acids. CDR1 is MNHNY, CDR2 SVGAGI, per germline (reference sequence). V lost 8 bases and J 10 bases, leaving 9 bases between the germline ends. The CDR3 DNA reads as TGTGCCAGCGGTCCTATGGAGCAGTTCTTC. Amino acids: CASGPMEQFF.

The chain couples TRBV20-1 to TRBJ1-1, with D maybe TRBD1 (5 bases). Deletions cut 1 base from V and 6 bases from J, with 12 bases between. Germline values: CDR1 DFQATT, CDR2 SNEGSKA (reference sequence). This CDR3 region has 13 residues. This chain's CDR3 is CSARASRGPEAFF. The DNA for the CDR3 is TGCAGTGCTAGAGCAAGTCGGGGCCCTGAAGCTTTCTTT.

This chain connects TRBV5-1 to TRBJ2-1; the D gene is possibly TRBD2 (6 bases). Germline-derived CDR1 and CDR2 are SGHRS and YFSETQ. With 3 bases removed from V and 7 bases from J, the gap between germline ends came to 23 bases. This CDR3 contains 17 residues. The CDR3 bases are TGCGCCAGCAGCTGGCAAAGACCGGGACTCTCGGCGAATGAGCAGTTCTTC. This encodes CASSWQRPGLSANEQFF.

J is TRBJ2-2 and V is TRBV25-1; 7 nucleotides line up with TRBD2. There are 17 residues in the CDR3. V trimming: 1 base; J trimming: 1 base; junction bases outside the gene matches: 6. From germline, CDR1 is MGHDK and CDR2 SYGVNS. The CDR3 DNA is TGTGCCAGCAGTGAATCGGGGAGGGGAGAGAACACCGGGGAGCTGTTTTTT. Residues: CASSESGRGENTGELFF.

The table lists this clonotype with a few counts. The chain has TRBV20-1 and TRBJ2-3; possibly TRBD2 for D (7 bases). This CDR3 is 13 amino acids long. Germline CDR1 reads DFQATT; CDR2 reads SNEGSKA (reference sequence). V lost 7 bases and J lost 2, with 13 bases in between. The CDR3 DNA reads as TGCAGTGTCACCGGGGGGCTCACAGATACGCAGTATTTT. This encodes CSVTGGLTDTQYF.

The rearrangement joins TRBV6-6 to TRBJ2-1; possible D gene TRBD1, 5 bases. The CDR3 is 16 residues long. The germline CDR1 and CDR2 sequences are MNHNY and SVGAGI (reference sequence). V was pared by 6 bases and J by 5 bases, with 20 bases between. This chain's CDR3 is CASRPLGEGANNEQFF. CDR3 sequence (DNA): TGTGCCAGCAGACCACTTGGGGAAGGGGCCAACAATGAGCAGTTCTTC.

The chain recombines TRBV5-5 with TRBJ2-1, with D maybe TRBD1 (5 bases). The CDR3 runs to 13 residues. Trimming left V 2 bases short and J 6 bases short, with 9 bases between. The V gene's germline CDR1 is SGHKS and CDR2 YYEKEE (reference sequence). The chain's CDR3 is CASSFQGSNEQFF. The CDR3 region has the DNA TGTGCCAGCAGCTTCCAGGGCAGCAATGAGCAGTTCTTC.

This clonotype was seen at least ten times. This chain links TRBV4-3 with TRBJ2-7; D might be TRBD1 (6 bases). The CDR3 has 13 amino acids. Germline CDR1 reads LGHNA; CDR2 reads YSLEER. With 2 bases removed from V and 5 bases from J, the gap between germline ends came to 10 bases. The DNA for the CDR3 is TGCGCCAGCAGCCAAACCACAGGGAACGAGCAGTACTTC. Amino acid sequence: CASSQTTGNEQYF.

This clonotype has only a few counts. The chain employs TRBV7-6 and TRBJ2-1; TRBD2 matches 10 bases. CDR1 is SGHVS, CDR2 FNYEAQ, per germline. The CDR3 covers 17 residues. Unmatched junction bases numbered 11, after V lost 5 bases and J lost 4 bases. The chain's CDR3 is CASSPSSAGGTYNEQFF. DNA for the CDR3: TGTGCCAGCAGCCCCTCTTCAGCGGGGGGGACTTACAATGAGCAGTTCTTC.

Only a few counts were recorded for this clonotype. This chain connects TRBV10-3 to TRBJ2-5, with D possibly matching TRBD2 (5 bases). In germline, CDR1 is ENHRY, CDR2 SYGVKD. Trimming shortened V by 6 bases and J by 4 bases, and 18 bases separated the two germline ends. The CDR3 is made up of 15 amino acids. CDR3 coding DNA: TGTGCCATCAGCCAGCCGGACTCCCGGGGAGAGACCCAGTACTTC. Translating it yields CAISQPDSRGETQYF.

The sample holds many counts of this clonotype. The J gene is TRBJ2-3, the V gene TRBV28; either TRBD1 or TRBD2 may supply D (5 bases each). The CDR3 extends over 15 amino acids. Germline V gene sequence: CDR1 MDHEN, CDR2 SYDVKM. Deletions cut 3 bases from V and 2 bases from J, with 12 bases between. The chain's CDR3 is CASSFQGAVTDTQYF. The CDR3 DNA reads TGTGCCAGCAGTTTTCAGGGAGCGGTCACAGATACGCAGTATTTT.

V gene TRBV7-2 combines with J gene TRBJ2-5; D is perhaps TRBD1 (5 bases). This CDR3 comprises 14 residues. Germline-derived CDR1 and CDR2 are SGHTA and FQGNSA. Trimming left V 1 base short and J 5 bases short, with 11 bases between. The CDR3 here is CASSLVGLWETQYF. CDR3 coding DNA: TGTGCCAGCAGCTTAGTGGGGCTATGGGAGACCCAGTACTTC. The full variable domain, in which reference TRBV7-2 and TRBJ2-5 provide the parts outside the CDR3, is GAGVSQSPSNKVTEKGKDVELRCDPISGHTALYWYRQSLGQGLEFLIYFQGNSAPDKSGLPSDRFSAERTGGSVSTLTIQRTQQEDSAVYLCASSLVGLWETQYFGPGTRLLVL.

The sample holds a few counts of this clonotype. The V gene is TRBV20-1, the J gene TRBJ2-4, with no clear D. Per germline, CDR1 DFQATT and CDR2 SNEGSKA (reference sequence). The CDR3 extends over 14 amino acids. The germline V and J ends were trimmed by 1 base and 2 bases, with 9 bases remaining between them. In nucleotides, the CDR3 is TGCAGTGCTAGAGGCACGAGGACCAAAAACATTCAGTACTTC. Translated: CSARGTRTKNIQYF.

This clonotype was recorded many times. The chain uses TRBV5-1 and TRBJ2-1; D not certain. The CDR3 length is 14 residues. The V gene lost 5 bases and the J gene lost 8 bases, with 17 bases spanning the gap. The germline gives CDR1 SGHRS, CDR2 YFSETQ. The CDR3 region is CASRLGLGLDEQFF. The CDR3 DNA reads TGCGCCAGCAGGCTTGGATTGGGTCTGGATGAGCAGTTCTTC. The full variable domain, rest sourced from reference TRBV5-1 and TRBJ2-1, is KAGVTQTPRYLIKTRGQQVTLSCSPISGHRSVSWYQQTPGQGLQFLFEYFSETQRNKGNFPGRFSGRQFSNSRSEMNVSTLELGDSALYLCASRLGLGLDEQFFGPGTRLTVL.

The chain uses TRBV28 and TRBJ2-4; D is uncertain. Per germline, CDR1 MDHEN and CDR2 SYDVKM. Trimming pared 5 bases from V and 8 bases from J, leaving 31 bases between. The CDR3 has 19 amino acids. The CDR3 DNA is TGTGCCAGCAGTCCCCCTCGAACGATGGCCGCCCTCAAGGAACACATTCAGTACTTC. Translation: CASSPPRTMAALKEHIQYF.

This clonotype was found a few times. The DNA is omitted, as the CDR3 cannot be located on it reliably, and the CDR3 follows TCRdb's listing. V gene TRBV27 combines with J gene TRBJ2-7; the table's D call, TRBD2, has no DNA check behind it. From germline, CDR1 is MNHEY and CDR2 SMNVEV (reference sequence). The CDR3 spans 13 residues, counting both ends. CDR3 amino acids: CASSFGPGSEQYV.

The chain recombines TRBV11-2 with TRBJ2-3, with 7 nucleotides matching TRBD1. This CDR3 comprises 15 residues. Unmatched junction bases numbered 5, after V lost 4 bases and J lost 1 base. Germline CDR1 reads SGHAT; CDR2 reads FQNNGV. The DNA of the CDR3 is TGTGCCAGCAGCTCAACAGGGGCCCGCACAGATACGCAGTATTTT. Amino acids: CASSSTGARTDTQYF.

This clonotype was seen at least ten times. This rearrangement joins TRBV4-1 to TRBJ2-3, with D maybe TRBD1 (6 bases). The V gene's germline CDR1 is MGHRA and CDR2 YSYEKL. This CDR3 is built from 15 residues. Trimming left V 4 bases short and J 1 base short, with 12 bases between. The CDR3 is CASSLGRGGTDTQYF. CDR3 sequence (DNA): TGCGCCAGCAGCCTCGGCAGGGGAGGCACAGATACGCAGTATTTT.

The chain employs TRBV7-9 and TRBJ1-2; no reliable D call. The CDR3 consists of 14 residues. The germline gives CDR1 SEHNR, CDR2 FQNEAQ (reference sequence). Trimming shortened V by 1 base and J by 4 bases, and 10 bases separated the two germline ends. The CDR3 loop reads CASSLEIRSYGYTF. DNA for the CDR3: TGTGCCAGCAGCTTAGAAATACGAAGCTATGGCTACACCTTC.

This clonotype appeared a few times. The chain employs TRBV7-8 and TRBJ1-1; D is unresolved. Germline lookup yields CDR1 SGHVS and CDR2 FQNEAQ. The CDR3 is 16 amino acids. V gave up 1 base and J gave up 0 bases, with 12 bases separating them. The CDR3 region is CASSLDVGRMNTEAFF. In DNA form, the CDR3 reads TGTGCCAGCAGCTTAGACGTTGGACGGATGAACACTGAAGCTTTCTTT.

Only a few counts were recorded for this clonotype. The chain combines TRBV4-1 with TRBJ1-2; 8 bases align to TRBD1. CDR3 length: 15 amino acids. Unmatched junction bases numbered 2, after V lost 1 base and J lost 1 base. The germline gives CDR1 MGHRA, CDR2 YSYEKL. The CDR3: CASSQVQGGNYGYTF. As DNA, the CDR3 is TGCGCCAGCAGCCAAGTACAGGGGGGTAACTATGGCTACACCTTC.

The chain is built from TRBV7-8 and TRBJ2-7; 8 nucleotides align to TRBD2. The germline CDR1 and CDR2 sequences are SGHVS and FQNEAQ. V shed 1 base and J 5 bases; nucleotides not matched to a gene: 7. There are 15 residues in the CDR3. In nucleotides, the CDR3 is TGTGCCAGCAGCTTAGGAGCGGGGGATATCCACGAGCAGTACTTC. As protein: CASSLGAGDIHEQYF.

The V gene is TRBV12-3 or TRBV12-4, the J gene TRBJ2-5; 8 bases are a match to TRBD1. The CDR3 covers 13 residues. V dropped 5 bases and J dropped 4; count of bases not matched to a gene: 3. The CDR3 reads CASSRTGSETQYF. The CDR3 nucleotides are TGTGCCAGCAGTCGGACAGGGTCAGAGACCCAGTACTTC.

This clonotype was recorded at least ten times. The CDR3 here is CASSLALAGTTGELFF. The CDR3 nucleotides are TGCGCCAGCAGCTTGGCCCTGGCTGGGACCACCGGGGAGCTGTTTTTT. This chain connects TRBV5-1 to TRBJ2-2, with D perhaps matching TRBD1 or TRBD2 (5 bases each). The CDR3 contains 16 residues. Between the trimmed V and J ends, which lost 0 bases and 4 bases, there was a span of 13 bases. The germline V gene has CDR1 SGHRS and CDR2 YFSETQ.

This clonotype was picked up a small number of times. This chain links TRBV3-1 with TRBJ2-3; D not resolved. In germline, CDR1 is LGHDT, CDR2 YNNKEL (reference sequence). There are 15 residues in the CDR3. With 0 bases removed from V and 2 bases from J, the gap between germline ends came to 9 bases. DNA of the CDR3: TGTGCCAGCAGCCAAGATCTTACAGTCACAGATACGCAGTATTTT. It translates to CASSQDLTVTDTQYF.

J is TRBJ1-1 and V is TRBV4-1, with a possible D match to TRBD1 (6 bases). The germline V and J ends were trimmed by 1 base and 4 bases, with 10 bases remaining between them. CDR1 and CDR2 from the germline V gene are MGHRA and YSYEKL. The CDR3 length is 14 residues. The CDR3 DNA reads as TGCGCCAGCAGCCAAGTAGCAGGGGCCACTGAAGCTTTCTTT. It is translated as CASSQVAGATEAFF.

The genes are TRBV7-2 and TRBJ1-6; 9 nucleotides agree with TRBD1. This CDR3 comprises 19 residues. V lost 0 bases to trimming and J lost 0 bases; unmatched junction nucleotides: 6. Per the germline V gene, CDR1 is SGHTA and CDR2 is FQGNSA. In DNA form, the CDR3 reads TGTGCCAGCAGCTTAGCGCGGGACAGGGTCAACTCCTATAATTCACCCCTCCACTTT. Translation gives CASSLARDRVNSYNSPLHF.

V and J are TRBV12-3 or TRBV12-4 and TRBJ2-3; D gene unclear. V was cut by 6 bases and J by 10 bases, with 23 bases left in between. This CDR3 region has 15 residues. For the CDR3, the DNA is TGTGCCAGCAGCCCTGAGCACCCGATCACCCATCCGCAGTATTTT. Its translation is CASSPEHPITHPQYF.

In its sample, this clonotype was seen many times. The junction departs from the called germline gene at one end, perhaps through a read error. This chain joins TRBV7-7 and TRBJ1-2; D is undetermined. CDR3 length: 13 amino acids. Germline V CDR1 and CDR2: SSHAT, FNYEAQ (reference sequence). This chain's CDR3 is CASSNPSGSGYTF. The DNA for the CDR3 is TGTGCTAGCAGCAACCCGTCGGGGTCTGGCTACACCTTC.